Listed below are T cell receptor beta chains from one sample, sequenced in a study of T-cell memory formation after mild COVID-19. Via MiXCR, TCRdb re-called the 5' RACE reads, giving one row per CDR3 protein. The sample has roughly 160,000 distinct CDR3 sequences; under 15% are singletons. The material sequenced was PBMCs or a T cell subset sorted from them (not recorded which). These receptors were collected from a man aged 18 to 30 who had mild COVID-19 (a few samples of this study predate the infection). Cell type and time point are not known. Each CDR3 is given with its conserved first and last residue.

j_gene | v_gene | CDR3aa
TRBJ2-7 | TRBV5-1 | CASSARGTSYEQYF
TRBJ2-3 | TRBV7-8 | CASRVVGGTDTQYF
TRBJ2-3 | TRBV29-1 | CSVEGKVTDTQYF
TRBJ2-1 | TRBV6-2/TRBV6-3 | CASSSLGGPEQFF
TRBJ1-3 | TRBV6-2/TRBV6-3 | CASSNLMSSGNTIYF
TRBJ2-2 | TRBV3-1 | CASSQGAVPGTGELFF
TRBJ2-7 | TRBV7-3 | CASSLDPDYEQYF
TRBJ2-5 | TRBV20-1 | CIARGGRGTQETQYF
TRBJ1-2 | TRBV7-2 | CASSRDRGNGYTF
TRBJ1-2 | TRBV7-2 | CASSSGTTDYGYTF
TRBJ2-1 | TRBV4-2 | CASSQGAGGLDEQFF
TRBJ2-3 | TRBV9 | CASSVDPPGSADTQYF
TRBJ1-4 | TRBV7-6 | CASSLGTGYEKLFF
TRBJ1-3 | TRBV6-5 | CASSYLQAGAGNTIYF
TRBJ1-5 | TRBV4-3 | CASSQEVAQPQHF
TRBJ2-6 | TRBV4-3 | CASSQVVLVGGANVLTF
TRBJ1-1 | TRBV12-3/TRBV12-4 | CASRPRTGSRGAFF
TRBJ2-5 | TRBV5-6 | CASSFGERGAETQYF
TRBJ2-3 | TRBV3-1 | CASSRLRTDTQYF
TRBJ2-1 | TRBV6-9 | CASSYSVGGHEQFF
TRBJ1-2 | TRBV9 | CASSVDPKGGYGYTF
TRBJ1-1 | TRBV5-1 | CASSFVTGLPNTEAFF
TRBJ1-2 | TRBV7-2 | CASSLEAVGRDYGYTF
TRBJ2-5 | TRBV10-2 | CASTGFGTGQETQYF
TRBJ1-2 | TRBV10-3 | CAITADRTYGGYTF
TRBJ1-2 | TRBV7-2 | CASSLLAGGGYGYTF
TRBJ1-1 | TRBV5-1 | CASSLGGVSEAFF
TRBJ1-3 | TRBV6-5 | CASKASRSGNTIYF
TRBJ2-7 | TRBV7-2 | CASSLWESSYEQYF
TRBJ2-3 | TRBV20-1 | CSARGLADTQYF
TRBJ2-5 | TRBV29-1 | CSVQQGWETQYF
TRBJ1-1 | TRBV7-2 | CASTFQGLTEAFF
TRBJ2-3 | TRBV18 | CASSVVGQGIDTQYF
TRBJ1-3 | TRBV6-2/TRBV6-3 | CASSPGGIDTIYF
TRBJ1-4 | TRBV12-3/TRBV12-4 | CASSLRATNEKLFF
TRBJ2-1 | TRBV20-1 | CSARGRISYNEQFF
TRBJ2-1 | TRBV10-3 | CAISRGGLSNEQFF
TRBJ1-2 | TRBV12-3/TRBV12-4 | CASRGQGRSYGYTF
TRBJ2-6 | TRBV7-3 | CASSGDSGANVLTF
TRBJ2-3 | TRBV5-1 | CASSLEDTQYF
TRBJ2-2 | TRBV4-2 | CASSQEYQQVTGELFF
TRBJ2-1 | TRBV5-1 | CASSASRPSLEQFF
TRBJ2-6 | TRBV5-1 | CASKKEDVLTF
TRBJ1-3 | TRBV20-1 | CSARDSGNSGNTIYF
TRBJ2-2 | TRBV7-6 | CASSDAPVNTGELFF
TRBJ1-1 | TRBV28 | CASRIRDTEAFF
TRBJ1-4 | TRBV7-2 | CASSFKPGQEEKLFF